One sample yielded the 30 T cell receptor beta chains listed below, sequenced in a study of blood T cell repertoires in COVID-19. Repertoires were generated with immunoSEQ multiplex PCR, while TCRdb's copy carries only in-frame clones and drops some. In the table there are over 300,000 clones, 87% of which are singletons. The sample was PBMCs or T cells enriched from blood (not recorded which). Every receptor here comes from a woman aged 25 to 39 who had recovered from COVID-19.

The chain carries TRBV30 and TRBJ1-2; 8 bases map to TRBD1. Germline V gene data show CDR1 as GTSNPN and CDR2 as SVGIG (reference sequence). The CDR3 is made up of 11 amino acids. The J segment lost 6 bases and the V segment lost 4 bases, leaving 1 base of the junction unmatched. Here the CDR3 reads CAWTTGDGYTF. The DNA of the CDR3 is TGTGCCTGGACGACAGGGGATGGCTACACCTTC.

This chain uses TRBV19 with TRBJ1-1; D possibly corresponds to TRBD1 (5 bases). The CDR3 runs to 12 residues. V was cut by 10 bases and J by 4 bases, with 13 bases left in between. Per the germline V gene, CDR1 is LNHDA and CDR2 is SQIVND (reference sequence). CDR3: CATRWGVTEAFF. CDR3 coding DNA: TGTGCCACCCGGTGGGGGGTCACTGAAGCTTTCTTT.

The gene calls are TRBV7-9 and TRBJ1-1; maybe TRBD1 (6 bases). CDR1 is SEHNR, CDR2 FQNEAQ, per germline (reference sequence). This CDR3 has 13 residues. Trimming pared 4 bases from V and 4 bases from J, leaving 10 bases between. Here the CDR3 reads CASSSRQATEAFF. In DNA form, the CDR3 reads TGTGCCAGCAGCTCAAGACAGGCCACTGAAGCTTTCTTT.

V usage is TRBV27 and J usage is TRBJ2-5, with TRBD2 identical over 14 bases. Per germline, CDR1 MNHEY and CDR2 SMNVEV (reference sequence). After removal of 4 bases from V and 10 bases from J, the junction contained 14 bases not matched to a gene. The CDR3 extends over 17 amino acids. DNA of the CDR3: TGTGCCAGCAGTTCCGGGACTAGCGGGGGCCCCAGGGTGGGCCAGTACTTC. Its translation is CASSSGTSGGPRVGQYF.

In its sample, this clone was seen once. This chain links TRBV6-1 with TRBJ2-5; D call uncertain. The germline CDR1 and CDR2 sequences are MNHNS and SASEGT. The CDR3 is 13 amino acids. The germline V and J ends were trimmed by 3 bases and 4 bases, with 9 bases remaining between them. The CDR3 sequence: CASSEPGLETQYF. The CDR3 DNA sequence: TGTGCCAGCAGTGAGCCCGGGTTAGAGACCCAGTACTTC.

The rearrangement uses TRBV5-1 and TRBJ1-1; 8 positions match TRBD1. J gave up 0 bases and V 4 bases, and 8 bases lay outside the gene matches. CDR1 SGHRS and CDR2 YFSETQ come from the germline V gene. The CDR3 sequence is 16 residues long. In nucleotides, the CDR3 is TGCGCCAGCAGCGCCGGACAGGGAATAATGAACACTGAAGCTTTCTTT. Translation gives CASSAGQGIMNTEAFF.

The CDR3 nucleotides read TGTGCCAGCTCCCCAGGGGGGCTCGGAAACACCATATATTTT. Protein: CASSPGGLGNTIYF. This chain joins TRBV9 and TRBJ1-3, with 7 bases aligning to TRBD1. The ends lost 7 bases at V and 4 bases at J; junction bases unmatched: 8. The V gene's germline CDR1 is SGDLS and CDR2 YYNGEE. The CDR3 consists of 14 residues.

V gene TRBV11-1 combines with J gene TRBJ1-2, with D possibly TRBD1 on 5 matching bases. The CDR3 is made up of 14 amino acids. With 3 bases removed from V and 4 bases from J, the gap between germline ends came to 12 bases. Germline CDR1 reads SGHAT; CDR2 reads FQDESV (reference sequence). CDR3 nucleotide sequence: TGTGCCAGCAGCTTCGATATAGGGGCCTATGGCTACACCTTC. This sequence encodes CASSFDIGAYGYTF.

This chain uses TRBV21-1 with TRBJ1-2. TRBV21-1 is shown as a pseudogene. The CDR3 has 14 amino acids. CDR3 DNA: TGTGCCAGCAGCAAAGGCCCGGGAGTCTATGGCTACACCTTC. Protein: CASSKGPGVYGYTF.

The rearrangement uses TRBV5-1 and TRBJ1-6, with TRBD1 matching 7 bases. V lost 4 bases and J lost 5; bases outside the gene matches: 6. The CDR3 loop spans 15 amino acids. Germline V lookup: CDR1 SGHRS, CDR2 YFSETQ. In nucleotides, the CDR3 is TGCGCCAGCAGCCCGGACGGGACAGATAATTCACCCCTCCACTTT. The encoded protein is CASSPDGTDNSPLHF. The whole variable domain, filled in from reference TRBV5-1 and TRBJ1-6, reads KAGVTQTPRYLIKTRGQQVTLSCSPISGHRSVSWYQQTPGQGLQFLFEYFSETQRNKGNFPGRFSGRQFSNSRSEMNVSTLELGDSALYLCASSPDGTDNSPLHFGNGTRLTVT.

This chain connects TRBV5-4 to TRBJ1-4; the D is unclear. V shed 0 bases and J shed 7 bases, with 13 bases lying between them. Germline V gene sequence: CDR1 SGHNT, CDR2 YYREEE (reference sequence). This CDR3 has 15 amino acids. CDR3 sequence reads: CASSLGLRASEKLFF. CDR3 nucleotide sequence: TGTGCCAGCAGCTTGGGTCTGCGGGCGAGTGAAAAACTGTTTTTT.

The chain uses TRBV5-1 and TRBJ2-3, with 11 bases identical to TRBD1. Germline V gene sequence: CDR1 SGHRS, CDR2 YFSETQ. The CDR3 contains 15 residues. V shed 7 bases, J shed 3 bases, and the junction held 7 bases outside the gene matches. CDR3: CASRQDRGLTDTQYF. CDR3 nucleotide sequence: TGCGCCAGCCGACAGGACAGGGGGCTTACAGATACGCAGTATTTT. The whole variable domain, remainder taken from reference TRBV5-1 and TRBJ2-3, is KAGVTQTPRYLIKTRGQQVTLSCSPISGHRSVSWYQQTPGQGLQFLFEYFSETQRNKGNFPGRFSGRQFSNSRSEMNVSTLELGDSALYLCASRQDRGLTDTQYFGPGTRLTVL.

The V and J genes are TRBV4-1 and TRBJ2-3; 7 positions match TRBD2. The junction had 13 bases not matched to a gene; V was cut back by 5 bases and J by 5 bases. Germline-derived CDR1 and CDR2 are MGHRA and YSYEKL. This CDR3 has 16 amino acids. CDR3 sequence (DNA): TGCGCCAGCAGCGGGAGCGGGGACCCGCGAGTAGATACGCAGTATTTT. Amino acids: CASSGSGDPRVDTQYF.

V and J are TRBV5-1 and TRBJ2-3; 7 bases map to TRBD2. V lost 5 bases, J lost 4 bases, and 7 bases stayed unmatched. CDR1 is SGHRS, CDR2 YFSETQ, per germline. There are 14 residues in the CDR3. CDR3 loop: CASRGGGGSDTQYF. CDR3 nucleotides: TGCGCCAGCAGGGGCGGGGGAGGCTCAGATACGCAGTATTTT.

V usage is TRBV19 and J usage is TRBJ1-1; D gene unclear. V shed 10 bases and J shed 2 bases, with 11 bases lying between them. CDR1 and CDR2 (germline): LNHDA, SQIVND (reference sequence). The CDR3 length is 12 residues. Here the CDR3 reads CATLWQNTEAFF. In DNA form, the CDR3 reads TGTGCCACTCTGTGGCAAAACACTGAAGCTTTCTTT.

This chain joins TRBV13 and TRBJ2-7; 13 nucleotides align to TRBD2. This CDR3 is built from 17 residues. The germline V gene encodes CDR1 PRHDT and CDR2 FYEKMQ (reference sequence). With V trimmed by 4 bases and J by 1 base, 7 bases remained unmatched. The CDR3 protein is CASSSLRLAGGSYEQYF. The DNA for the CDR3 is TGTGCCAGCAGCTCCCTCAGACTAGCGGGGGGTTCCTACGAGCAGTACTTC.

J is TRBJ1-4 and V is TRBV27; D not certain. Germline CDR1 is MNHEY and CDR2 is SMNVEV (reference sequence). Trimming took off 2 bases at V and 5 bases at J, with 6 bases between the two ends. CDR3 length: 13 residues. The CDR3 nucleotides are TGTGCCAGCAGTTTAACCACAAATGAAAAACTGTTTTTT. Its protein product is CASSLTTNEKLFF.

There are a few counts of this clone. The chain carries TRBV2 and TRBJ1-5, with 8 bases aligning to TRBD1. Trimming at V came to 6 bases and at J to 2 bases, leaving 3 bases not matched to a gene. CDR3 size: 14 residues. The V gene's germline CDR1 is SNHLY and CDR2 FYNNEI. Written as DNA, the CDR3 is TGTGCCAGCAGGTTGACAGGGGGCAATCAGCCCCAGCATTTT. This translates into CASRLTGGNQPQHF.

The V gene is TRBV30, the J gene TRBJ1-2, with unresolved D. With 0 bases removed from V and 6 bases from J, the gap between germline ends came to 11 bases. Germline CDR1 reads GTSNPN; CDR2 reads SVGIG (reference sequence). The CDR3 runs 13 residues. The CDR3 DNA is TGTGCCTGGAGTGTGGGGAGCCTGGATGGCTACACCTTC. Residues: CAWSVGSLDGYTF.

The gene calls are TRBV29-1 and TRBJ1-4, with D maybe TRBD1 (6 bases). Trimming pared 7 bases from V and 7 bases from J, leaving 19 bases between. CDR1 and CDR2 from the germline V gene are SQVTM and ANQGSEA. The CDR3 is 14 amino acids. CDR3 sequence (DNA): TGCAGCGCCGGTCCCGCAGGGGAAGGTGAAAAACTGTTTTTT. Its protein product is CSAGPAGEGEKLFF.

The chain is built from TRBV20-1 and TRBJ2-3, with TRBD2 matching over 7 bases. Germline V gene data show CDR1 as DFQATT and CDR2 as SNEGSKA (reference sequence). There are 14 residues in the CDR3. V dropped 3 bases and J dropped 0; count of bases not matched to a gene: 3. The CDR3 DNA follows: TGCAGTGCTAGTGTGGGGGGGAGCACAGATACGCAGTATTTT. Translation gives CSASVGGSTDTQYF.

This chain joins TRBV30 and TRBJ1-2, with D possibly being TRBD1 (6 bases). Looked up from germline, CDR1 is GTSNPN and CDR2 is SVGIG (reference sequence). The CDR3 loop spans 14 amino acids. With 1 base removed from V and 3 bases from J, the gap between germline ends came to 12 bases. CDR3 bases: TGTGCCTGGAGTGGGGGCAGGGGAGACTATGGCTACACCTTC. Translation: CAWSGGRGDYGYTF.

The chain links TRBV5-4 to TRBJ2-3; D not certain. CDR1 and CDR2 (germline): SGHNT, YYREEE (reference sequence). This CDR3 comprises 14 residues. Trimming shortened V by 0 bases and J by 4 bases, and 9 bases separated the two germline ends. CDR3 DNA sequence: TGTGCCAGCAGCTTGGTGTCTACTCCAGATACGCAGTATTTT. This sequence encodes CASSLVSTPDTQYF.

The rearrangement uses TRBV7-2 and TRBJ1-2; D not certain. V was cut by 6 bases and J by 4 bases, with 18 bases left in between. This CDR3 is 15 amino acids long. CDR1 SGHTA and CDR2 FQGNSA come from the germline V gene. CDR3 amino acids: CASSPDLGASYGYTF. Here the CDR3 DNA reads TGTGCCAGCAGTCCAGACCTCGGAGCGAGCTATGGCTACACCTTC. The full variable domain, in which reference TRBV7-2 and TRBJ1-2 provide the parts outside the CDR3, is GAGVSQSPSNKVTEKGKDVELRCDPISGHTALYWYRQSLGQGLEFLIYFQGNSAPDKSGLPSDRFSAERTGGSVSTLTIQRTQQEDSAVYLCASSPDLGASYGYTFGSGTRLTVV.

V and J are TRBV9 and TRBJ2-7, with 7 bases that match TRBD1. The junction had 6 bases not matched to a gene; V was cut back by 3 bases and J by 6 bases. Germline CDR1 SGDLS, CDR2 YYNGEE. This CDR3 spans 13 amino acids. The CDR3 sequence: CASSARQGAEQYF. In DNA form, the CDR3 reads TGTGCCAGCAGCGCCAGACAGGGTGCCGAGCAGTACTTC.

This clone was seen just once. V is TRBV3-1 (or the pseudogene TRBV3-2) and J is TRBJ2-3; TRBD2 matches 12 bases. Germline values: CDR1 LGHDT, CDR2 YNNKEL (reference sequence). CDR3 length equals 18 residues. Trimming took 1 base from V and 4 from J; bases not matched to a gene: 9. The CDR3 region is CASSQVVASGGDADTQYF. The DNA for the CDR3 is TGTGCCAGCAGCCAAGTCGTGGCTAGCGGGGGGGATGCAGATACGCAGTATTTT.

This clone has only one observation. The chain links TRBV11-2 to TRBJ2-5, with 7 bases matching TRBD2. This CDR3 region has 15 residues. Germline V CDR1 and CDR2: SGHAT, FQNNGV. Trimming took 1 base from V and 4 from J; bases not matched to a gene: 6. CDR3 loop: CASSLGPGGSETQYF. The CDR3 DNA reads TGTGCCAGCAGCTTAGGTCCGGGGGGTTCAGAGACCCAGTACTTC.

The rearrangement joins TRBV14 to TRBJ1-1; 8 bases map to TRBD1. The junction had 4 bases not matched to a gene; V was cut back by 0 bases and J by 10 bases. The germline V gene encodes CDR1 SGHDN and CDR2 FVKESK. CDR3 length equals 13 residues. The CDR3 is CASSQDRGQVAFF. The CDR3 DNA follows: TGTGCCAGCAGCCAAGACAGGGGGCAGGTAGCTTTCTTT.

This clone was counted between two and nine times. Germline and junction disagree at one end, which may indicate a read error. This chain uses TRBV19 with TRBJ1-2, with D unresolved. Germline V gene lookup returns CDR1 LNHDA and CDR2 SQIVND (reference sequence). The CDR3 consists of 11 residues. The CDR3 loop reads CAGRRDYGYTF. As DNA, the CDR3 is TGCGCTGGGCGCAGAGACTATGGCTACACCTTC.

This sequence joins TRBV7-2 and TRBJ2-7; no firm D call. CDR3 size: 13 residues. The germline V and J ends were trimmed by 5 bases and 2 bases, with 10 bases remaining between them. Germline V gene data show CDR1 as SGHTA and CDR2 as FQGNSA. CDR3 DNA: TGTGCCAGCAGCGCGAGACACACCTACGAGCAGTACTTC. Protein product: CASSARHTYEQYF.